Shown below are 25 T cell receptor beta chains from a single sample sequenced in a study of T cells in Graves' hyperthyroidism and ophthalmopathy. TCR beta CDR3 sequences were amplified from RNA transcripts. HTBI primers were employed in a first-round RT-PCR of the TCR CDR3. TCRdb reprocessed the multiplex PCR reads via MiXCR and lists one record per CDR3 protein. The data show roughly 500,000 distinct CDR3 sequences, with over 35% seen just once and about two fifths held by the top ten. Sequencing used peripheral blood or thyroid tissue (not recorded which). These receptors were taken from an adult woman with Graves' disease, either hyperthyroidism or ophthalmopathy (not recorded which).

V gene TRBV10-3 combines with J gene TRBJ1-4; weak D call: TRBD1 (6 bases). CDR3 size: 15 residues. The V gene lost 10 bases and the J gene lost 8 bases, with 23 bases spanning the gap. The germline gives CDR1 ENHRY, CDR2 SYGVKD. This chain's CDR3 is CASSSRTAEGEKLFF. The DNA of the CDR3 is TGTGCCAGCAGCTCCAGGACAGCCGAGGGGGAAAAACTGTTTTTT.

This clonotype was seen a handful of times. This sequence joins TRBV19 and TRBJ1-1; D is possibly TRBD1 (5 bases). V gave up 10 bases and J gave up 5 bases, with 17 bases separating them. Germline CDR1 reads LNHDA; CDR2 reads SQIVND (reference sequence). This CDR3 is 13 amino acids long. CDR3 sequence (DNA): TGTGCCACTTGGGGGTCGGGGAGGACTGAAGCTTTCTTT. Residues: CATWGSGRTEAFF.

As DNA, the CDR3 is TGTGCCAGCAGCTTAGGCCAGAAATATAATTCACCCCTCCACTTT. The encoded protein is CASSLGQKYNSPLHF. The chain employs TRBV7-2 and TRBJ1-6; no definite D call. Germline-derived CDR1 and CDR2 are SGHTA and FQGNSA. V was pared by 1 base and J by 4 bases, with 8 bases between. CDR3 length: 15 residues.

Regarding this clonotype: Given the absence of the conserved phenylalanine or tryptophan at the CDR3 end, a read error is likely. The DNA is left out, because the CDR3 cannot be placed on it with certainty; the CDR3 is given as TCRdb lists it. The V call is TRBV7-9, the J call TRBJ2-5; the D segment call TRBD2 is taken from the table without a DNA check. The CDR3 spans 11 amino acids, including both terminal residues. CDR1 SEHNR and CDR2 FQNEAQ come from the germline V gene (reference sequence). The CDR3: CASSLGATSGV.

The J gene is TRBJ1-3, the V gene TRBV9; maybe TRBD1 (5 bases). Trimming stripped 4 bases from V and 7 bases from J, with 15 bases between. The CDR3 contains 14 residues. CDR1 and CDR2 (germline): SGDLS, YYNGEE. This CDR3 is CASSRGPGGNTIYF. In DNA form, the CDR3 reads TGTGCCAGCAGCCGGGGACCGGGAGGGAACACCATATATTTT. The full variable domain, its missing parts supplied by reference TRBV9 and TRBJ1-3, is DSGVTQTPKHLITATGQRVTLRCSPRSGDLSVYWYQQSLDQGLQFLIQYYNGEERAKGNILERFSAQQFPDLHSELNLSSLELGDSALYFCASSRGPGGNTIYFGEGSWLTVV.

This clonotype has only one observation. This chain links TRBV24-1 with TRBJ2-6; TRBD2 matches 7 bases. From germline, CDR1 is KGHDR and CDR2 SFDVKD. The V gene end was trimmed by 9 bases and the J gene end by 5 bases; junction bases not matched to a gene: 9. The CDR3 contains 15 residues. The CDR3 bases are TGTGCCACCGCGGGGGAGTACCCTAGGGCCAACGTCCTGACTTTC. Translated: CATAGEYPRANVLTF.

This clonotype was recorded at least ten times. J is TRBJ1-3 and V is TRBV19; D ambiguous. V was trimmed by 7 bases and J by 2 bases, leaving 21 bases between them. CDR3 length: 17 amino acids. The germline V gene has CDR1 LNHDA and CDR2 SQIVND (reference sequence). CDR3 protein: CASTDPGTTRTGNTIYF. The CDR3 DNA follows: TGTGCCAGTACCGACCCAGGAACAACACGGACTGGAAACACCATATATTTT. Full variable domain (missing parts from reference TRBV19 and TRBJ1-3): DGGITQSPKYLFRKEGQNVTLSCEQNLNHDAMYWYRQDPGQGLRLIYYSQIVNDFQKGDIAEGYSVSREKKESFPLTVTSAQKNPTAFYLCASTDPGTTRTGNTIYFGEGSWLTVV.

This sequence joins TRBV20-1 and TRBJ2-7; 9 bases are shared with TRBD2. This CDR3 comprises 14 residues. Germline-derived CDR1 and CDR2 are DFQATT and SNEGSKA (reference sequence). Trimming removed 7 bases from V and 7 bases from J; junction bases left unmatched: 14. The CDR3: CSDGVAGVYNEQYF. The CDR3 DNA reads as TGCAGTGATGGAGTAGCGGGAGTCTACAATGAGCAGTACTTC.

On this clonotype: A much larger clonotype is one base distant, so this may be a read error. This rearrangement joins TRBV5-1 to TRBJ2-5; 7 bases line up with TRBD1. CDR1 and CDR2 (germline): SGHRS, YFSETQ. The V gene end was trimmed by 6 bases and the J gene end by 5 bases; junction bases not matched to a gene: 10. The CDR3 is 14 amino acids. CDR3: CASNAQGTDETQYF. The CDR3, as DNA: TGCGCCAGCAACGCACAGGGGACCGACGAGACCCAGTACTTC.

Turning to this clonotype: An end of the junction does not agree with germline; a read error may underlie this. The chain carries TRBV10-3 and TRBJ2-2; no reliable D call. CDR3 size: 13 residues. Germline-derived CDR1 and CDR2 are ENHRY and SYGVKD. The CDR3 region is CASSPRWTGELFF. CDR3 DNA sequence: TGTGCCAGCAGTCCAAGGTGGACCGGGGAGCTGTTTTTT.

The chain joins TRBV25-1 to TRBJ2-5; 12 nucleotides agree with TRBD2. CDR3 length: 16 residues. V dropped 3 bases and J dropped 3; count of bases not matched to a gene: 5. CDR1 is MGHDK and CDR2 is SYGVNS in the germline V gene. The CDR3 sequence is CASSEGRLAGEETQYF. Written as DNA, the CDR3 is TGTGCCAGCAGTGAGGGGAGACTAGCGGGAGAAGAGACCCAGTACTTC.

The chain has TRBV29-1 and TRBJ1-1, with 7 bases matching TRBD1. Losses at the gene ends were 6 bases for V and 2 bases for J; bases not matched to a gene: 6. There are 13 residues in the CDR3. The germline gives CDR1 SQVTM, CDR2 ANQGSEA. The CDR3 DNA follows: TGCAGCGTAGTGACAGGGCTAAACACTGAAGCTTTCTTT. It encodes CSVVTGLNTEAFF.

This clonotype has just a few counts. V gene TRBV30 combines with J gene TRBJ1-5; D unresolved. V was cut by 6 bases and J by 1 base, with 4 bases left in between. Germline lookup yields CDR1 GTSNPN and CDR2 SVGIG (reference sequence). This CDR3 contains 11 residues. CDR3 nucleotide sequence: TGTGCCTGTGGAAGCAATCAGCCCCAGCATTTT. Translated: CACGSNQPQHF.

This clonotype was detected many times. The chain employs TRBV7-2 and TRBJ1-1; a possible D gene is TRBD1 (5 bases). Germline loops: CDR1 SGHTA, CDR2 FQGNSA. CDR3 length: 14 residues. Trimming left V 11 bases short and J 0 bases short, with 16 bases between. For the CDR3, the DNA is TGTGCCGGGCAATTGGGGGGTTTGAACACTGAAGCTTTCTTT. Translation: CAGQLGGLNTEAFF.

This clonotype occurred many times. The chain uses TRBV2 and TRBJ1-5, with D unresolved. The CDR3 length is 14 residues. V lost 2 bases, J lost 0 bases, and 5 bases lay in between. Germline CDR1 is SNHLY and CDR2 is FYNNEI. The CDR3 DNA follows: TGTGCCAGCAGTGAAAGAGATAGCAATCAGCCCCAGCATTTT. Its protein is CASSERDSNQPQHF.

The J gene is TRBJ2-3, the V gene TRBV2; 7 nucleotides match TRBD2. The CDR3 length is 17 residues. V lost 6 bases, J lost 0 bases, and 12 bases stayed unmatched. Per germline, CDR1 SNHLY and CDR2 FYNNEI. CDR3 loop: CASRTPGGRGSTDTQYF. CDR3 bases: TGTGCCAGCAGAACCCCCGGGGGGAGGGGAAGCACAGATACGCAGTATTTT.

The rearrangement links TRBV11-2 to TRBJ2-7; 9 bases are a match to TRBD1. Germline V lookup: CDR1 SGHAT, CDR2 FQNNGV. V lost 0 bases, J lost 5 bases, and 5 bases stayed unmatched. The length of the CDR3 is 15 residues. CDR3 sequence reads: CASSLEGQGRHEQYF. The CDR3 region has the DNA TGTGCCAGCAGCTTAGAAGGACAGGGGCGACACGAGCAGTACTTC.

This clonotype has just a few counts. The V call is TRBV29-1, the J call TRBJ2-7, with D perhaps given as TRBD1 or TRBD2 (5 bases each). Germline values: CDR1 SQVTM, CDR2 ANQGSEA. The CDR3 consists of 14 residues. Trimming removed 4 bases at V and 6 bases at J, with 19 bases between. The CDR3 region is CSVGVGAGSSEQYF. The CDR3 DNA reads TGCAGCGTTGGAGTCGGGGCAGGGTCAAGCGAGCAGTACTTC.

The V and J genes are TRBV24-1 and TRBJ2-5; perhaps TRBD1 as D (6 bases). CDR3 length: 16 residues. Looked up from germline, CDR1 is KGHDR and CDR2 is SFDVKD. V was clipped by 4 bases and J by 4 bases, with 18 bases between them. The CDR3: CATSDPHRVGRETQYF. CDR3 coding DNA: TGTGCCACCAGTGACCCCCACAGGGTCGGTCGAGAGACCCAGTACTTC.

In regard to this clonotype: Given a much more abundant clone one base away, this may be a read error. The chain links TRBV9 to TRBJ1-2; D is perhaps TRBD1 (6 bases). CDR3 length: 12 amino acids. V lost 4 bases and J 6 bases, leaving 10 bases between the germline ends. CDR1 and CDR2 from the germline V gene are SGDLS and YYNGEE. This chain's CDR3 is CASSLNRDGYTF. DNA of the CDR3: TGTGCCAGCAGCCTAAACAGGGATGGCTACACCTTC. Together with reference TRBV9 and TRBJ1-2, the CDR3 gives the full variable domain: DSGVTQTPKHLITATGQRVTLRCSPRSGDLSVYWYQQSLDQGLQFLIQYYNGEERAKGNILERFSAQQFPDLHSELNLSSLELGDSALYFCASSLNRDGYTFGSGTRLTVV.

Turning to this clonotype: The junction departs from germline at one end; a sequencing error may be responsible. In DNA form, the CDR3 reads TGCAGCGTTGAACGGGTCGAGACCCAGGACTTC. Amino acids: CSVERVETQDF. The chain uses TRBV29-1 and TRBJ2-5; unclear D gene. The germline V gene has CDR1 SQVTM and CDR2 ANQGSEA. The length of the CDR3 is 11 residues.

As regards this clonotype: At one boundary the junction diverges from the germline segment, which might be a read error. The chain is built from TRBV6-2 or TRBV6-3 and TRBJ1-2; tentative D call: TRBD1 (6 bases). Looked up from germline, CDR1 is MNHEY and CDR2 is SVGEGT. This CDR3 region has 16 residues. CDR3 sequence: CASRLPTGLPNYGYAF. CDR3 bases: TGTGCCAGCAGACTCCCGACAGGCCTCCCTAACTATGGCTACGCCTTC.

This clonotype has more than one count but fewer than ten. The CDR3 nucleotides are TGTGCCAGCAGCCCGGAAAGGGGGCAGGGCGGGGAGCTGTTTTTT. Protein product: CASSPERGQGGELFF. This chain joins TRBV7-9 and TRBJ2-2; TRBD1 aligns across 7 bases. This CDR3 has 15 amino acids. The germline gives CDR1 SEHNR, CDR2 FQNEAQ (reference sequence). Trimming cost V 5 bases and J 7 bases; bases outside gene matches: 10.

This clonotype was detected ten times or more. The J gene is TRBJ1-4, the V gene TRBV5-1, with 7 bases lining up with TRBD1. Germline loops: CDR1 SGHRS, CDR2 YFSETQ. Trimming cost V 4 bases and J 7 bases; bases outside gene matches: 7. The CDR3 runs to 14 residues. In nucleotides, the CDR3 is TGCGCCAGCAGCCGTACCCGACAGGGTGAAAAACTGTTTTTT. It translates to CASSRTRQGEKLFF.

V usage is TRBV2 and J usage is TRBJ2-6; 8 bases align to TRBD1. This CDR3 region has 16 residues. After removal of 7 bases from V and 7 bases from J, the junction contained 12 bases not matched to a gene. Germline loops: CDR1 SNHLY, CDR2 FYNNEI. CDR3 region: CASINQDRGSANVLTF. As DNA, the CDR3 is TGTGCCAGCATAAATCAAGACAGGGGCTCCGCCAACGTCCTGACTTTC.